What follows describes a single T cell receptor (beta chain). These data belong to a study of blood T cell repertoires in COVID-19. Study at large: The United States, Italy and Spain supplied acute and convalescent COVID-19 samples. T cells, B-cell-depleted T cells, or PBMCs supplied cDNA or gDNA.

Per the original methods: Nucleated cell number was recorded as an estimate derived from reference gene primer amplification. Libraries were prepared by immunoSEQ multiplex PCR; TCRdb keeps only in-frame clonotypes and omits some of them. That table gives V, J and clone size, and the DNA gave D and trimming. Here the sample spans approximately 210,000 clones, roughly 90% being singletons. V was clipped by 3 bases and J by 5 bases; unmatched bases: 7. CDR3 size: 15 residues. Germline V lookup: CDR1 LGHNA, CDR2 YNFKEQ. The source material was peripheral blood. V and J are TRBV4-2 and TRBJ2-1; 7 bases line up with TRBD1. This sequence was found in a woman aged 40 to 50 with acute or convalescent COVID-19. DNA for the CDR3: TGTGCCAGCAGCCAGAACAGGGGCTACAACAATGAGCAGTTCTTC. Its translation is CASSQNRGYNNEQFF.